Each of the 32 T cell receptor beta chains below was sequenced from the same sample in a study of T cell responses to AZD1222 COVID-19 vaccine. Measured with immunoSEQ multiplex PCR; TCRdb has only the in-frame clones, and not every one. The sample yields about 120,000 clones, 80% to 90% seen once. This sample comprised peripheral blood, obtained on day 0 of AZD1222 vaccination. The source of these receptors is an adult in good health.

The DNA for the CDR3 is TGTGCCAGCAGGTTTTCTCTGTGGGTCACTGAAGCTTTCTTT. It codes for CASRFSLWVTEAFF. The gene calls are TRBV2 and TRBJ1-1; the D is unclear. This CDR3 is built from 14 residues. Trimming removed 6 bases at V and 4 bases at J, with 15 bases between. Germline CDR1 is SNHLY and CDR2 is FYNNEI.

The chain has TRBV4-1 and TRBJ1-2; D gene ambiguous. The CDR3 has 15 amino acids. The germline gives CDR1 MGHRA, CDR2 YSYEKL. Trimming took off 2 bases at V and 0 bases at J, with 10 bases between the two ends. CDR3 DNA: TGCGCCAGCAGCCAACTACAAAAAGCTAACTATGGCTACACCTTC. This codes for CASSQLQKANYGYTF.

The rearrangement links TRBV20-1 to TRBJ2-1; D is ambiguous. Germline V gene data show CDR1 as DFQATT and CDR2 as SNEGSKA (reference sequence). Trimming cost V 7 bases and J 7 bases, with 8 bases left between them. The CDR3 is 10 residues long. The CDR3 protein is CSVPGNEQFF. The CDR3 DNA follows: TGCAGTGTTCCTGGTAATGAGCAGTTCTTC.

The rearrangement uses TRBV4-2 and TRBJ1-6, with D possibly matching TRBD1 (6 bases). Trimming removed 7 bases from V and 9 bases from J, with 13 bases in between. The CDR3 has 13 residues. CDR1 and CDR2 (germline): LGHNA, YNFKEQ. This CDR3 reads CASTGGPSSPLHF. The CDR3 DNA reads as TGTGCCAGCACCGGGGGGCCGAGTTCACCCCTCCACTTT.

This chain links TRBV7-2 with TRBJ2-7, with 9 nucleotides matching TRBD1. V lost 2 bases, J lost 4 bases, and 3 bases stayed unmatched. The CDR3 is 14 residues long. Germline V gene lookup returns CDR1 SGHTA and CDR2 FQGNSA. In nucleotides, the CDR3 is TGTGCCAGCAGCTTATACAGGGGGCCGTACGAGCAGTACTTC. Its protein product is CASSLYRGPYEQYF.

The V and J genes are TRBV19 and TRBJ2-3, with 10 bases lining up with TRBD1. CDR1 and CDR2 from the germline V gene are LNHDA and SQIVND (reference sequence). V was clipped by 9 bases and J by 2 bases; unmatched bases: 11. This CDR3 is 16 amino acids long. The CDR3 reads CASRDRGLPSTDTQYF. The CDR3 coding sequence is TGTGCCAGCCGGGACAGGGGTCTTCCCTCCACAGATACGCAGTATTTT.

The chain couples TRBV13 to TRBJ1-5; D possibly corresponds to TRBD1 (5 bases). The CDR3 length is 18 residues. The germline CDR1 and CDR2 sequences are PRHDT and FYEKMQ (reference sequence). The ends were cut back, 0 bases at V and 2 bases at J, with 17 bases in the middle. As DNA, the CDR3 is TGTGCCAGCAGCTTAGGCCGGGCAGGGTATGGTGGCAATCAGCCCCAGCATTTT. Translating it yields CASSLGRAGYGGNQPQHF.

A few counts support this clone. V is TRBV12-5 and J is TRBJ1-2; TRBD1 agrees at 12 bases. This CDR3 spans 22 amino acids. Germline V CDR1 and CDR2: LGHNT, FRNRAP. Germline trimming cut 0 bases from V and 3 bases from J; bases unmatched to any gene: 20. CDR3 in DNA: TGTGCTAGTGGTTTGGTACAAAGGGCCTCCGGGACAGGGGGCTTTGCAGACTATGGCTACACCTTC. Translation: CASGLVQRASGTGGFADYGYTF.

This chain links TRBV11-2 with TRBJ2-7; D not certain. Germline V gene sequence: CDR1 SGHAT, CDR2 FQNNGV. Trimming took off 2 bases at V and 0 bases at J, with 11 bases between the two ends. The CDR3 is 15 residues long. The CDR3 DNA reads TGTGCCAGCAGCTTAATTCTTACCCTCTCCTACGAGCAGTACTTC. Amino acids: CASSLILTLSYEQYF.

The chain recombines TRBV5-5 with TRBJ1-6, with 7 bases fitting TRBD1. Germline-derived CDR1 and CDR2 are SGHKS and YYEKEE (reference sequence). V shed 2 bases and J 1 base; nucleotides not matched to a gene: 6. The CDR3 consists of 17 residues. The CDR3 sequence is CASSLRQGLSYNSPLHF. For the CDR3, the DNA is TGTGCCAGCAGCTTACGACAGGGCCTTTCCTATAATTCACCCCTCCACTTT. Full variable domain (rest looked up from reference TRBV5-5 and TRBJ1-6): DAGVTQSPTHLIKTRGQQVTLRCSPISGHKSVSWYQQVLGQGPQFIFQYYEKEERGRGNFPDRFSARQFPNYSSELNVNALLLGDSALYLCASSLRQGLSYNSPLHFGNGTRLTVT.

V usage is TRBV7-8 and J usage is TRBJ1-5; no definite D call. This CDR3 comprises 16 residues. In germline, CDR1 is SGHVS, CDR2 FQNEAQ. V was shortened by 0 bases and J by 0 bases, with 9 bases between the two germline ends. This chain's CDR3 is CASSLAVDYSNQPQHF. The CDR3 DNA reads TGTGCCAGCAGCTTAGCAGTAGATTATAGCAATCAGCCCCAGCATTTT.

The J gene is TRBJ2-4, the V gene TRBV19; D perhaps matches TRBD1 (5 bases). Germline V gene lookup returns CDR1 LNHDA and CDR2 SQIVND (reference sequence). This CDR3 is built from 14 residues. Trimming shortened V by 5 bases and J by 2 bases, and 10 bases separated the two germline ends. The CDR3 DNA sequence: TGTGCCAGTAGTTCGCCAGGGACCAAAAACATTCAGTACTTC. It translates to CASSSPGTKNIQYF.

In this sample, this clone turned up a few times. V usage is TRBV4-2 and J usage is TRBJ1-5; the D gene is possibly TRBD1 (5 bases). The length of the CDR3 is 15 residues. The V gene's germline CDR1 is LGHNA and CDR2 YNFKEQ. V lost 1 base to trimming and J lost 3 bases, with 10 bases between them. The CDR3 nucleotides are TGTGCCAGCAGCCAAGCGGGAGGGACCAATCAGCCCCAGCATTTT. It translates to CASSQAGGTNQPQHF.

This clone was seen more than once but under ten times. V gene TRBV6-5 combines with J gene TRBJ2-7, with D possibly TRBD2 on 5 matching bases. V lost 2 bases to trimming and J lost 3 bases, with 17 bases between them. This CDR3 contains 16 residues. Germline CDR1 reads MNHEY; CDR2 reads SVGAGI. Here the CDR3 reads CASSYNGRGIDYEQYF. The CDR3 nucleotides read TGTGCCAGCAGTTACAATGGAAGAGGGATCGACTACGAGCAGTACTTC.

This chain joins TRBV6-1 and TRBJ2-1; TRBD2 agrees at 12 bases. CDR1 and CDR2 from the germline V gene are MNHNS and SASEGT. This CDR3 spans 19 amino acids. V trimming: 2 bases; J trimming: 1 base; junction bases outside the gene matches: 9. CDR3 amino acids: CASSENLAGGPLSYNEQFF. CDR3 nucleotides: TGTGCCAGCAGTGAAAACCTAGCGGGGGGGCCTCTGTCCTACAATGAGCAGTTCTTC.

The V gene is TRBV6-5, the J gene TRBJ1-2, with TRBD1 matching over 8 bases. V lost 2 bases to trimming and J lost 7 bases; unmatched junction nucleotides: 6. Germline lookup yields CDR1 MNHEY and CDR2 SVGAGI. The CDR3 runs to 14 residues. Written as DNA, the CDR3 is TGTGCCAGCAGTTACGACAGGGGATTTCCTGGCTACACCTTC. This gives the protein CASSYDRGFPGYTF.

This chain connects TRBV7-9 to TRBJ1-5; no clear D. CDR3 length: 14 amino acids. Germline CDR1 and CDR2: SEHNR and FQNEAQ (reference sequence). V gave up 4 bases and J gave up 8 bases, with 15 bases separating them. The CDR3 is CASSSGSKMEPQHF. As DNA, the CDR3 is TGTGCCAGCAGCTCCGGGTCCAAAATGGAGCCCCAGCATTTT.

The chain recombines TRBV5-8 with TRBJ1-2, with D perhaps TRBD1 (5 bases). V was shortened by 2 bases and J by 0 bases, with 11 bases between the two germline ends. Germline V CDR1 and CDR2: SGHTS, YDEGEE. CDR3 length: 15 amino acids. The CDR3 spells CASSFSGTSNYGYTF. The DNA of the CDR3 is TGTGCCAGCAGCTTTTCCGGGACCTCTAACTATGGCTACACCTTC.

The gene calls are TRBV27 and TRBJ1-1; 9 bases align to TRBD1. V shed 5 bases, J shed 0 bases, and the junction held 25 bases outside the gene matches. The CDR3 has 22 residues. Looked up from germline, CDR1 is MNHEY and CDR2 is SMNVEV (reference sequence). CDR3 nucleotides: TGTGCCAGCAGTGCACTGAGGTCTGGGACAGGGACGCAGAATGGGATGAACACTGAAGCTTTCTTT. This codes for CASSALRSGTGTQNGMNTEAFF.

The table lists this clone with a count of one. The chain recombines TRBV6-5 with TRBJ1-5; the D gene is possibly TRBD1 (5 bases). The CDR3 contains 15 residues. CDR1 and CDR2 from the germline V gene are MNHEY and SVGAGI. V lost 5 bases and J 1 base, leaving 12 bases between the germline ends. DNA of the CDR3: TGTGCCAGCAGTAGAGGCGGGGGGAGCAATCAGCCCCAGCATTTT. This encodes CASSRGGGSNQPQHF.

For this clone: Other DNA sequences in this sample translate to the same CDR3. The chain employs TRBV24-1 and TRBJ2-3; D is uncertain. The CDR3 spans 12 residues. Germline V CDR1 and CDR2: KGHDR, SFDVKD. V shed 1 base and J shed 6 bases, with 4 bases lying between them. The CDR3 loop is CATSDFSDTQYF. The CDR3 nucleotides are TGTGCCACCAGTGATTTTTCGGATACGCAGTATTTT.

The chain is built from TRBV6-2 or TRBV6-3 and TRBJ2-1; D may be TRBD1 (6 bases). Trimming shortened V by 5 bases and J by 6 bases, and 20 bases separated the two germline ends. The CDR3 contains 16 residues. CDR1 MNHEY and CDR2 SVGEGT come from the germline V gene. The CDR3 loop is CASSSSLTGTSNEQFF. The CDR3 bases are TGTGCCAGCAGTAGCTCATTAACAGGGACCAGCAATGAGCAGTTCTTC.

Only one count was recorded for this clone. This chain's CDR3 is CASSAQGGNSPLHF. CDR3 nucleotides: TGTGCCAGCAGTGCTCAGGGAGGCAATTCACCCCTCCACTTT. V and J are TRBV2 and TRBJ1-6, with D maybe TRBD1 (5 bases). The CDR3 is made up of 14 amino acids. CDR1 is SNHLY, CDR2 FYNNEI, per germline. V lost 4 bases, J lost 7 bases, and 11 bases lay in between.

The rearrangement links TRBV19 to TRBJ2-7, with D possibly being TRBD1 (5 bases). The CDR3 covers 14 residues. V was cut by 3 bases and J by 5 bases, with 14 bases left in between. The germline CDR1 and CDR2 sequences are LNHDA and SQIVND (reference sequence). The CDR3 DNA reads as TGTGCCAGTAGTATTGATGACAGACTCAACGAGCAGTACTTC. It specifies CASSIDDRLNEQYF. The full variable domain, its missing parts supplied by reference TRBV19 and TRBJ2-7, is DGGITQSPKYLFRKEGQNVTLSCEQNLNHDAMYWYRQDPGQGLRLIYYSQIVNDFQKGDIAEGYSVSREKKESFPLTVTSAQKNPTAFYLCASSIDDRLNEQYFGPGTRLTVT.

This chain joins TRBV7-3 and TRBJ1-2, with 9 bases lining up with TRBD1. Per germline, CDR1 SGHTA and CDR2 FQGTGA. The ends lost 4 bases at V and 2 bases at J; junction bases unmatched: 5. CDR3 length equals 15 residues. This CDR3 reads CASSSKGQGNYGYTF. The CDR3 coding sequence is TGTGCCAGCAGCTCCAAAGGACAGGGGAACTATGGCTACACCTTC.

CDR3 in DNA: TGTGCCAGCTCACGAGACAGGGGTGCCTATGGCTACACCTTC. Its translation: CASSRDRGAYGYTF. The chain carries TRBV18 and TRBJ1-2; 8 bases are shared with TRBD1. With V trimmed by 4 bases and J by 4 bases, 5 bases remained unmatched. Germline V gene lookup returns CDR1 KGHSH and CDR2 LQKENI. CDR3 length: 14 amino acids. Supplemented by reference TRBV18 and TRBJ1-2, the full variable domain reads NAGVMQNPRHLVRRRGQEARLRCSPMKGHSHVYWYRQLPEEGLKFMVYLQKENIIDESGMPKERFSAEFPKEGPSILRIQQVVRGDSAAYFCASSRDRGAYGYTFGSGTRLTVV.

V gene TRBV6-6 combines with J gene TRBJ1-5; weak D call: TRBD1 (5 bases). V shed 0 bases and J shed 3 bases, with 9 bases lying between them. Germline assignment: CDR1 MNHNY and CDR2 SVGAGI (reference sequence). CDR3 length: 15 amino acids. The CDR3 bases are TGTGCCAGCAGTTACTCCCCGGGGCCCAATCAGCCCCAGCATTTT. Amino acid sequence: CASSYSPGPNQPQHF.

V is TRBV5-1 and J is TRBJ2-5; 8 positions match TRBD2. This CDR3 has 18 amino acids. The V segment lost 0 bases and the J segment 5 bases; nucleotides outside the gene matches: 15. Germline V CDR1 and CDR2: SGHRS, YFSETQ. The CDR3 loop is CASSLASLAGNPRETQYF. In DNA, the CDR3 is TGCGCCAGCAGCTTGGCCTCTCTAGCGGGTAATCCGAGGGAGACCCAGTACTTC.

This chain joins TRBV19 and TRBJ1-5, with TRBD1 identical over 9 bases. CDR1 is LNHDA, CDR2 SQIVND, per germline (reference sequence). CDR3 length: 14 amino acids. Trimming at V came to 10 bases and at J to 4 bases, leaving 8 bases not matched to a gene. The CDR3 spells CAISDRGLNQPQHF. In nucleotides, the CDR3 is TGTGCCATTTCGGACAGGGGTTTGAATCAGCCCCAGCATTTT. The full variable domain, in which reference TRBV19 and TRBJ1-5 provide the parts outside the CDR3, is DGGITQSPKYLFRKEGQNVTLSCEQNLNHDAMYWYRQDPGQGLRLIYYSQIVNDFQKGDIAEGYSVSREKKESFPLTVTSAQKNPTAFYLCAISDRGLNQPQHFGDGTRLSIL.

This clone was picked up one time. V usage is TRBV10-3 and J usage is TRBJ1-1; no definite D call. The germline CDR1 and CDR2 sequences are ENHRY and SYGVKD. Trimming left V 4 bases short and J 10 bases short, with 13 bases between. The CDR3 has 12 residues. CDR3 nucleotide sequence: TGTGCCATCAGTGCTCCTGAGGGAGGAGCTTTCTTT. This encodes CAISAPEGGAFF.

The V gene is TRBV14, the J gene TRBJ2-5; 7 nucleotides agree with TRBD1. The length of the CDR3 is 14 residues. V lost 4 bases to trimming and J lost 1 base; unmatched junction nucleotides: 3. Germline values: CDR1 SGHDN, CDR2 FVKESK. CDR3 amino acids: CASSRDRLQETQYF. CDR3 sequence (DNA): TGTGCCAGCAGCCGGGACAGACTCCAAGAGACCCAGTACTTC.

This clone was recorded once. The rearrangement links TRBV18 to TRBJ1-4; TRBD1 might be the D (5 bases). The V gene's germline CDR1 is KGHSH and CDR2 LQKENI. V lost 5 bases, J lost 5 bases, and 9 bases lay in between. The CDR3 has 13 residues. The CDR3 here is CASSRQGNEKLFF. CDR3 nucleotide sequence: TGTGCCAGCTCAAGGCAGGGAAATGAAAAACTGTTTTTT.